The next 2 T cell receptor beta chains were all read from a single sample in a study of blood T cell repertoires in COVID-19 (dated by TCRdb to between 2020 and 2021). The library was prepared using the immunoSEQ multiplex PCR assay. TCRdb retrieved this table from immuneACCESS and kept in-frame rearrangements only. Not all clones are present; in checked studies, unresolved V genes account for under half, and no reason is known for the remainder. This sample gives 100,000 to 150,000 clones in total; approximately 87% of them show up just once. The ten largest clones capture roughly 7.9% of the sample. Input material: peripheral blood. These receptors all stem from a man aged 65-85 years who had recovered from COVID-19.

This clone was detected a few times. CDR3 bases: TGTGCCAGTAGAGGAGGTGGTGTTGGCAATCAGCCCCAGCATTTT. Amino acid sequence: CASRGGGVGNQPQHF. This rearrangement joins TRBV19 to TRBJ1-5; D uncertain. Per the germline V gene, CDR1 is LNHDA and CDR2 is SQIVND (reference sequence). Trimming shortened V by 6 bases and J by 2 bases, and 14 bases separated the two germline ends. The CDR3 sequence is 15 residues long.

The chain couples TRBV3-1 (or the pseudogene TRBV3-2) to TRBJ1-2, with D perhaps TRBD1 (6 bases). Germline CDR1 is LGHDT and CDR2 is YNNKEL (reference sequence). V lost 4 bases and J 14 bases, leaving 17 bases between the germline ends. The CDR3 consists of 12 residues. The CDR3 bases are TGTGCCAGCAGCCGTAAGACAGGAGTCCTTACCTTC. It encodes CASSRKTGVLTF.